The text below deals with one T cell receptor (beta chain). Per the original methods: Nucleated cell number was recorded as an estimate derived from reference gene primer amplification. Profiling relied on immunoSEQ multiplex PCR, and the TCRdb table lists in-frame clones only, not all of them. V and J calls plus clone size are reproduced from that table; the DNA served to infer D and trimming. The sample lists about 100,000 clones; around 90% were seen once. The data were taken from a study of blood T cell repertoires in COVID-19. Study at large: Acute and convalescent COVID-19 samples came from the United States, Italy and Spain. Sources were T cells, B-cell-depleted T cells, or PBMCs; the material itself was cDNA or gDNA.

Deletions cut 6 bases from V and 2 bases from J, with 5 bases between. Germline assignment: CDR1 SNHLY and CDR2 FYNNEI. This CDR3 comprises 11 residues. The rearrangement uses TRBV2 and TRBJ2-7; possibly TRBD1 for D (5 bases). The sequencing sample was made of peripheral blood. This clonotype was sampled from a man aged 18 to 29 with acute or convalescent COVID-19. CDR3 in DNA: TGTGCCAGCAGACAGGCCTACGAGCAGTACTTC. Translating gives CASRQAYEQYF.